This is a list of T cell receptor beta chains from one sample in a study of blood T cells in healthy people across ages. TCRdb re-analysed the 5' RACE reads in MiXCR, keeping a single row per CDR3 protein. The table lists approximately 360,000 distinct CDR3 sequences, about 52% of them singletons. Material: blood. These receptors all come from a man aged 60 to 69 in good health. Each CDR3 is given with its conserved first and last residue. A D gene is named only where the DNA matches it firmly. Size is stated for part of the rows, as once, few or many counts, or as a class when the clone is expanded.

v_gene	d_gene	j_gene	abundance	CDR3nt	CDR3aa
TRBV24-1	NA	TRBJ2-3	NA	TGTGCCACCTCCGCTGACAGTGTCACAGAGACGCAGTATTTT	CATSADSVTETQYF
TRBV11-2	NA	TRBJ1-6	NA	TGTGCCAGCAGCCTTGGCCCTACACCCTCCTATAATTCACCCCTCCACTTT	CASSLGPTPSYNSPLHF
TRBV2	NA	TRBJ2-3	NA	TGTGCCAGCAAGGTCGGGGGCACAGATACGCAGTATTTT	CASKVGGTDTQYF
TRBV15	NA	TRBJ2-1	few	TGTGCCACCAGCAGAGATCCCTCGGACGGGATCAATGAGCAGTTCTTC	CATSRDPSDGINEQFF
TRBV4-2	NA	TRBJ2-5	few	TGTGCCAGCAGCCAAGACGGAACAGGACGGGTGACCCAGTACTTC	CASSQDGTGRVTQYF
TRBV5-1	NA	TRBJ1-2	NA	TGCGCCAGCAACGGACGAGGAGGCTACACCTTC	CASNGRGGYTF
TRBV6-1	TRBD1	TRBJ2-2	NA	TGTGCCAGCAGTCCCGGGACAGTAAACACCGGGGAGCTGTTTTTT	CASSPGTVNTGELFF
TRBV6-5	NA	TRBJ2-3	NA	TGTGCCAGCAGTTACTCGGGGGGCACAGATACGCAGTATTTT	CASSYSGGTDTQYF
TRBV6-6	NA	TRBJ2-7	NA	TGTGCCAGCAGTTTTTTTGTTGGATCGAGGGACTACGAGCAGTACTTC	CASSFFVGSRDYEQYF
TRBV2	NA	TRBJ1-1	once	TGTGCCAGCAGCGACGGACAGAACACTGAAGCTTTCTTT	CASSDGQNTEAFF
TRBV14	TRBD1	TRBJ2-1	NA	TGTGCCAGCAGCCCACAGGGGGCAGGATACAATGAGCAGTTCTTC	CASSPQGAGYNEQFF
TRBV20-1	NA	TRBJ1-6	few	TGCAGTGCTAGGGGCAGGGCGGGCAATTCACCCCTCCACTTT	CSARGRAGNSPLHF
TRBV21-1	NA	TRBJ2-5	NA	TGTGCCAGCAGCAAAGGGGTTGAGACCCAGTACTTC	CASSKGVETQYF
TRBV12-3/TRBV12-4	NA	TRBJ1-4	NA	TGTGCCGGCACCCGGGCGGGGGATGAAAAACTGTTTTTT	CAGTRAGDEKLFF
TRBV6-5	NA	TRBJ2-1	NA	TGTGCCAGCAGTTACACAGGGGGGGGCTACAATGAGCAGTTCTTC	CASSYTGGGYNEQFF
TRBV27	NA	TRBJ2-5	many	TGTGCCAGCAGTTTCGACAGGTCCAGGACCCAGTACTTC	CASSFDRSRTQYF
TRBV4-1	NA	TRBJ2-3	many	TGCGCCAGCAAGCCAGCTGCGGGCAGCACAGATACGCAGTATTTT	CASKPAAGSTDTQYF
TRBV6-4	TRBD2	TRBJ2-7	few	TGTGCCAGCCTCCCTGGACTAGCGGGAGTTGATGGGACCTACGAGCAGTACTTC	CASLPGLAGVDGTYEQYF
TRBV29-1	NA	TRBJ2-1	many	TGCAGCGTTGGGGCCCTTGGGCAGTTCTTC	CSVGALGQFF
TRBV7-6	NA	TRBJ2-6	NA	TGTGCCAGCAGCTGGGGGGGGACAGCCTCTGGGGCCAACGTCCTGACTTTC	CASSWGGTASGANVLTF
TRBV4-3	NA	TRBJ2-7	NA	TGCGCCAGCAGCCACGGGGGGTGGGACACTAACTCCTACGAGCAGTACTTC	CASSHGGWDTNSYEQYF
TRBV6-5	NA	TRBJ2-1	once	TGTGCCAGCAGGCCCCTTACGGGCGGCGAACACAATGAGCAGTTCTTC	CASRPLTGGEHNEQFF
TRBV2	NA	TRBJ2-5	NA	TGTGCCAGCAGGGGGGGGCTCAAATCCGCCTCGGAGACCCAGTACTTC	CASRGGLKSASETQYF
TRBV20-1	TRBD2	TRBJ2-1	few	TGCAGTGCTAGACGCCCAGCGGGGGACTACAATGAGCAGTTCTTC	CSARRPAGDYNEQFF
TRBV5-1	NA	TRBJ2-7	NA	TGCGCCAGCAGCCCCCATCCACAGGGAGCTGACGAGCAGTACTTC	CASSPHPQGADEQYF
TRBV7-2	TRBD2	TRBJ2-3	NA	TGTGCCAGCAGCCCCCTAGGGACTAGCGGGGGCCTAGGAGATACGCAGTATTTT	CASSPLGTSGGLGDTQYF
TRBV7-2	TRBD2	TRBJ2-3	few	TGTGCCAGCAGCCCAGGACTAGCGGGAGTCCCTACGCAGTATTTT	CASSPGLAGVPTQYF
TRBV6-5	NA	TRBJ2-7	NA	TGTGCCAGCAGCCCCTCGTGGCAGGCCAGCTCCTACGAGCAGTACTTC	CASSPSWQASSYEQYF
TRBV5-6	NA	TRBJ1-5	NA	TGTGCCAGCAGCTTGGTGGGCCAGCCCCAGCATTTT	CASSLVGQPQHF
TRBV24-1	TRBD1	TRBJ1-4	NA	TGTGCCACCAGTGATTGGACAGGGATCGGGGATGAAAAACTGTTTTTT	CATSDWTGIGDEKLFF
TRBV6-4	TRBD2	TRBJ2-2	NA	TGTGCCAGCAGTGCCTCTCTAGCGGGGCCCGCGAACACCGGGGAGCTGTTTTTT	CASSASLAGPANTGELFF
TRBV7-9	NA	TRBJ1-2	NA	TGTGCCAGCAGCTTAAATCTGGTGGGCTACACCTTC	CASSLNLVGYTF
TRBV6-5	NA	TRBJ2-7	NA	TGTGCCAGCAAAAAGGGACAATTTCAGTACTTC	CASKKGQFQYF
TRBV2	NA	TRBJ2-2	NA	TGTGCCAGCAGCGGGGAATTCCCCGGGGAGCTGTTTTTT	CASSGEFPGELFF
TRBV27	TRBD2	TRBJ2-1	NA	TGTGCCAGCAGTTTATCACTAGCGGAGACTTACAATGAGCAGTTCTTC	CASSLSLAETYNEQFF
TRBV18	NA	TRBJ2-1	NA	TGTGCCAGCTCCCCTAACTTGGCCACGGGATTAGATGAGCAGTTCTTC	CASSPNLATGLDEQFF
TRBV20-1	TRBD2	TRBJ2-1	few	TGCAGTGCTAGAGAGGGAGGGGCGGGAGTTAGTCATGAGCAGTTCTTC	CSAREGGAGVSHEQFF
TRBV7-2	TRBD2	TRBJ2-5	NA	TGTGCCAGCAGCTTAAACGGGAGGGCGGAGACCCAGTACTTC	CASSLNGRAETQYF
TRBV5-1	NA	TRBJ2-1	NA	TGCGCCAGCAGCTCACCGGGACTTAAACACAATGAGCAGTTCTTC	CASSSPGLKHNEQFF
TRBV6-2/TRBV6-3	NA	TRBJ2-7	NA	TGTGCCAGCAGTTGGGCGGAGACCTACGAGCAGTACTTC	CASSWAETYEQYF
TRBV28	NA	TRBJ1-5	NA	TGTGCCAGCAGTTTACAGAACAATCAGCCCCAGCATTTT	CASSLQNNQPQHF
TRBV6-2/TRBV6-3	NA	TRBJ2-7	few	TGTGCCAGCAGCCCTCGCTCTAGCGTCCGCTACGAGCAGTACTTC	CASSPRSSVRYEQYF
TRBV28	NA	TRBJ2-1	NA	TGTGCCAGCAGCTACAGGGAAGAGCAGTTCTTC	CASSYREEQFF
TRBV30	TRBD1	TRBJ1-2	once	TGTGCCTGGAGTGCCGGGACAGGAAGTTACACCTTC	CAWSAGTGSYTF
TRBV20-1	NA	TRBJ1-2	NA	TGCAGTGCACAACTGGGCGGAGGAACCTATGGCTACACCTTC	CSAQLGGGTYGYTF
TRBV5-1	NA	TRBJ2-5	few	TGCGCCAGCAGCTTGGTAGGGCAGGGGGGTAAGCAGTACTTC	CASSLVGQGGKQYF
TRBV12-3/TRBV12-4	NA	TRBJ2-7	NA	TGTGCCAGCACCTTCGGGGAATACGAGCAGTACTTC	CASTFGEYEQYF
TRBV27	NA	TRBJ1-1	NA	TGTGCCAGCAGTCCACACCGGGGAGGGGGAGGTACTGAAGCTTTCTTT	CASSPHRGGGGTEAFF
TRBV10-3	NA	TRBJ2-3	once	TGTGCCATCATGGCGGGGGCCGCCCCCACAGATACGCAGTATTTT	CAIMAGAAPTDTQYF
TRBV5-4	TRBD1	TRBJ2-4	few	TGTGCCAGCAGCGTGGACAGGGCCAAAAACATTCAGTACTTC	CASSVDRAKNIQYF
TRBV24-1	NA	TRBJ1-1	NA	TGTGCCACCAGTGATTTCCAGGGCACTGAAGCTTTCTTT	CATSDFQGTEAFF
TRBV29-1	NA	TRBJ1-1	NA	TGCAGCGTTATACAGGGTCGTGTCACTGAAGCTTTCTTT	CSVIQGRVTEAFF
TRBV27	NA	TRBJ2-1	NA	TGTGCCAGCAGTCTAGACGGAGCTACCTACAATGAGCAGTTCTTC	CASSLDGATYNEQFF
TRBV12-3/TRBV12-4	NA	TRBJ2-7	NA	TGTGCCAGCAGTCCCATTAGCTCCTACGAGCTGTACTTC	CASSPISSYELYF
TRBV14	NA	TRBJ2-4	few	TGTGCCAGCAGCCAAATGGGGGCAGGGGAAGCCAAAAACATTCAGTACTTC	CASSQMGAGEAKNIQYF
TRBV29-1	NA	TRBJ2-1	NA	TGCAGCGTTGGAACGACTACCGGAACGGAGCAGTTCTTC	CSVGTTTGTEQFF